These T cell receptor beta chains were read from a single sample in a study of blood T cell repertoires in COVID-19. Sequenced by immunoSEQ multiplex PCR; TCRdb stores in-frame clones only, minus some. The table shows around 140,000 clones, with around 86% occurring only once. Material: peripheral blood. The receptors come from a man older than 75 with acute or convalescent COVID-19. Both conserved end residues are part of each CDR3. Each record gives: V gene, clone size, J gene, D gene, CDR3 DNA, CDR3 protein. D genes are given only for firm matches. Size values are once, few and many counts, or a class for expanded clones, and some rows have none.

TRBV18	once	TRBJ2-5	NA	TGTGCCAGCTCACCACCCGGACAGCTCCAAGAGACCCAGTACTTC	CASSPPGQLQETQYF
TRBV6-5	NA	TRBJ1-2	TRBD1	TGTGCCAGCAGTAGACAGGGGACTTCGGCTTATGGCTACACCTTC	CASSRQGTSAYGYTF
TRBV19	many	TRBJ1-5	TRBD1	TGTGCCAGTAGTACAGGGGGGAATAACAATCAGCCCCAGCATTTT	CASSTGGNNNQPQHF
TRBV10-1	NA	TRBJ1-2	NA	TGCGCCAGCAGTTCTACAGGTTGGAGCTACACCTTC	CASSSTGWSYTF
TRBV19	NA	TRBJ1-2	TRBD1	TGTGCCAGTAGGGCAGGGACAGGGGGCAGTGGCTACACCTTC	CASRAGTGGSGYTF
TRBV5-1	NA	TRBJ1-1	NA	TGCGCCAGCAGCTTGGATGCAGGGGCGAACACTGAAGCTTTCTTT	CASSLDAGANTEAFF
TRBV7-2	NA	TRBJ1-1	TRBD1	TGTGCCAGCAGCTTGGGACAGCCCGTCACTGAAGCTTTCTTT	CASSLGQPVTEAFF
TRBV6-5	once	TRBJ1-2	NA	TGTGCCAGCAGTTACGAGAAGGGGTATGGCTACACCTTC	CASSYEKGYGYTF
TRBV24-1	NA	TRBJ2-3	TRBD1	TGTGCCACCAGTGACAGTGCAGGGGGCGGCACAGATACGCAGTATTTT	CATSDSAGGGTDTQYF
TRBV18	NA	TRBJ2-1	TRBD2	TGTGTCAGCTCAGATACTAGCGGGGGGCCTAGGGAGCAGTTCTTC	CVSSDTSGGPREQFF
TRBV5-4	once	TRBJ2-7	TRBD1	TGTGCCAGCAGCCGACAGGGCCTTAGCTCCTACGAGCAGTACTTC	CASSRQGLSSYEQYF
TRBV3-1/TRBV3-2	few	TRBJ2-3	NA	TGTGCCAGCAGCCAAGATGTCTCGGATACGCAGTATTTT	CASSQDVSDTQYF
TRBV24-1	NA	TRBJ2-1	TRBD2	TGTGCCACCAGTGATTGGCGGGAGGGTAGTAGCAATGAGCAGTTCTTC	CATSDWREGSSNEQFF
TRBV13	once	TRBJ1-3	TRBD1	TGTGCCAGCAGCTTACCCCCGGGACAGGGCTCTGGAAACACCATATATTTT	CASSLPPGQGSGNTIYF
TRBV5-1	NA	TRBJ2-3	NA	TGCGCCAGCAGCTGGGGAGGAGGGGGCAAGAGCACAGATACGCAGTATTTT	CASSWGGGGKSTDTQYF
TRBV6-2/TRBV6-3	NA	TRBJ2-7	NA	TGTGCCAGCAGTCCCCAGGGCGGGACGGCACCTGAGCAGTACTTC	CASSPQGGTAPEQYF
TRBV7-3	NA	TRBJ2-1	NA	TGTGCCAGCAGCTTGCTAGCGAAGGAGCAGTTCTTC	CASSLLAKEQFF
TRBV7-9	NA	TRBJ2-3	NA	TGTGCCAGCAGCCTATCCCTCAGCACAGATACGCAGTATTTT	CASSLSLSTDTQYF
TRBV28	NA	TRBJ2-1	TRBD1	TGTGCCAGCAGTTCCGGGACAGGGTCTTACAATGAGCAGTTCTTC	CASSSGTGSYNEQFF
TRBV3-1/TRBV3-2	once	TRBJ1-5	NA	TGTGCCAGCAGCCAAGGGCTGAATCAGCCCCAGCATTTT	CASSQGLNQPQHF
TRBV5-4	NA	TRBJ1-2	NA	TGTGCCAGCAGCTCGGGCAGGGCATATGGCTACACCTTC	CASSSGRAYGYTF
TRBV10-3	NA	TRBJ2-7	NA	TGTGCCATCAGTGTCTTAGGAGACGAGCAGTACTTC	CAISVLGDEQYF
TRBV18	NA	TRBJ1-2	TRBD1	TGTGCCAGCTCGCCGGGACAGGGGGCTAGCTATGGCTACACCTTC	CASSPGQGASYGYTF
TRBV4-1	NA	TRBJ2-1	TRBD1	TGCGCCAGCAGCCAGACAGGGGCCTCCTACAATGAGCAGTTCTTC	CASSQTGASYNEQFF
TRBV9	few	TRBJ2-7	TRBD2	TGTGCCTCCGGAGCGGGGGGACACGAGCAGTACTTC	CASGAGGHEQYF
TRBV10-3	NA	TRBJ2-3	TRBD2	TGTGCCATCAGTGAGCGGGAGGGCCTCACAGATACGCAGTATTTT	CAISEREGLTDTQYF
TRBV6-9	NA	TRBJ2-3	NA	TGTGCCAGCAGTTACCCAACTAGCACAGATACGCAGTATTTT	CASSYPTSTDTQYF
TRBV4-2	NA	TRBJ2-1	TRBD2	TGTGCCAGCAGCCAAGATATCAGGACTAGCGGAATAACCTTGTTCTTC	CASSQDIRTSGITLFF
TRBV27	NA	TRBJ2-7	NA	TGTGCCAGCAGTCTAAGAGAGACAGGTCCGGGGAGCTACGAGCAGTACTTC	CASSLRETGPGSYEQYF
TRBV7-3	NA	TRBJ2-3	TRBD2	TGTGCCAGCAGCCCCTATGGACTAGCGGGAGGGCCGAGTGGGGATACGCAGTATTTT	CASSPYGLAGGPSGDTQYF
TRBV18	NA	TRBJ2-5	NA	TGTGCCAGCTCACCACCGTACAGCCAAGAGACCCAGTACTTC	CASSPPYSQETQYF
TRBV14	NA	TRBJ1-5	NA	TGTGCCAGCAGCCAAGATGGCAGGTATAGCAATCAGCCCCAGCATTTT	CASSQDGRYSNQPQHF
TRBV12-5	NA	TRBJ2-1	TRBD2	TGTGCTAGTGGTTTGGCTACCGGGACTAGCTTTGAGCAGTTCTTC	CASGLATGTSFEQFF
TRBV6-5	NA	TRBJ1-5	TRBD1	TGTGCCAGCAGTTCGGGACAGGGTAATCAGCCCCAGCATTTT	CASSSGQGNQPQHF
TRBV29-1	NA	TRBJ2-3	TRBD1	TGCAGCGTTGTACAGGGGATAGGAGATACGCAGTATTTT	CSVVQGIGDTQYF
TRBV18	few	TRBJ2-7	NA	TGTGCCAGCCGCACGTCGGGGAGCTCCTACGAGCAGTACTTC	CASRTSGSSYEQYF
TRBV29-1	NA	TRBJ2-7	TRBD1	TGCAGCGTCGGGGACAGCTCCTACGAGCAGTACTTC	CSVGDSSYEQYF
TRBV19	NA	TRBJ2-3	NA	TGTGCCAGTAGTCCGGGGACTTTCACAGATACGCAGTATTTT	CASSPGTFTDTQYF
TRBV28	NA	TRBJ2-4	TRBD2	TGTGCCAGCAGGTCTAGCGGAGCCAAAAACATTCAGTACTTC	CASRSSGAKNIQYF
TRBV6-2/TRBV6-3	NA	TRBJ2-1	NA	TGTGCCAGCAGTTTCACACAGGGAGGTAGCGGGTACAGTCGGCAGTTCTTC	CASSFTQGGSGYSRQFF
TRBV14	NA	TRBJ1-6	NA	TGTGCCAGCAGCCCCTGGGCGGGTAATTCACCCCTCCACTTT	CASSPWAGNSPLHF